This TCR beta chain was observed in a study of T cells in Graves' hyperthyroidism and ophthalmopathy. Broader study findings: Most thyroid clonotypes expanded above 0.001 were also detected in blood.

Ten or more counts support this clonotype. The antigen remains unidentified. With 3 bases removed from V and 1 base from J, the gap between germline ends came to 3 bases. From germline, CDR1 is DFQATT and CDR2 SNEGSKA (reference sequence). CDR3 length equals 11 residues. Criteria for exclusion of patients were uncontrolled infection, other autoimmune disease, pregnancy or lactation. TCR beta CDR3 region amplification was performed from RNA transcripts. Initially, a first-round RT-PCR of the TCR CDR3 employed the HTBI primer set. One entry per CDR3 protein results from TCRdb running MiXCR on the multiplex PCR reads. The sample carries some 460,000 distinct CDR3 sequences, approximately 14% recorded once.

Sequencing input: blood. The chain recombines TRBV20-1 with TRBJ1-1; D gene unclear. The clonotype was recovered from a woman between 18 and 29 years old with Graves' hyperthyroidism. CDR3 residues: CSASKNTEAFF. The CDR3 DNA reads TGCAGTGCTAGTAAGAACACTGAAGCTTTCTTT.